This TCR beta chain was documented in a study of CD8 T cells in ankylosing spondylitis. This clonotype was seen a few times. With molecular barcodes, quantitative 5'-RACE was used to make the TCR beta libraries. TCRdb itself ran the 5' RACE reads through MiXCR, one entry per CDR3 protein. The sample carries a few hundred thousand distinct CDR3 sequences, more than 9% recorded once. Germline lookup yields CDR1 MNHEY and CDR2 SMNVEV (reference sequence). The CDR3 is 12 amino acids. V lost 1 base, J lost 3 bases, and 2 bases lay in between. This clonotype originated in a male donor with ankylosing spondylitis or in good health (not recorded which). The sequencing sample was made of blood, either unsorted or a sorted T cell fraction (not recorded which). The genes are TRBV27 and TRBJ2-3, with D unclear. The CDR3: CASSLWTDTQYF. In nucleotides, the CDR3 is TGTGCCAGCAGTTTATGGACAGATACGCAGTATTTT.